These 16 T cell receptor beta chains originate from one sample sequenced in a study of CXCR3-negative and CXCR3-positive naive CD8 T cells. 5' RACE that incorporated UMI labels was used to prepare the TRB cDNA libraries. One entry per CDR3 protein, without DNA, is what TCRdb gives after re-calling the 5' RACE reads. Seen in this sample are 90,000 to 95,000 distinct CDR3 sequences; the ten most common clones hold over 1.5%. Sequencing used naive CXCR3- CD8+ T cells from blood. Documented subset: CD45RO-CCR7+CD27+CD95- naive CD8+ T cells lacking CXCR3 (TNR3-). These receptors were taken from a human donor in good health. Some clones in this sample may be carry-over from other donors' samples.

The chain combines TRBV11-2 with TRBJ2-1; absent DNA, TCRdb's TRBD1 call cannot be checked. This CDR3 region has 14 residues. In germline, CDR1 is SGHAT, CDR2 FQNNGV. The CDR3 loop is CASSMGQGDNEQFF. The entire variable domain, with the rest obtained from reference TRBV11-2 and TRBJ2-1, is as follows: EAGVAQSPRYKIIEKRQSVAFWCNPISGHATLYWYQQILGQGPKLLIQFQNNGVVDDSQLPKDRFSAERLKGVDSTLKIQPAKLEDSAVYLCASSMGQGDNEQFFGPGTRLTVL.

The chain is built from TRBV6-2 or TRBV6-3 and TRBJ1-1. CDR1 is MNHEY, CDR2 SVGEGT, per germline. The CDR3 is 13 residues long. CDR3 loop: CASSYGDYTEAFF.

The J gene is TRBJ1-1, the V gene TRBV7-6; with no DNA, the TCRdb D assignment of TRBD1 cannot be verified. Germline assignment: CDR1 SGHVS and CDR2 FNYEAQ. The CDR3 covers 14 residues. CDR3 loop: CASSRPQGPSEAFF.

The chain's CDR3 is CASSQDWGWYEQYF. The chain joins TRBV4-3 to TRBJ2-7. Germline CDR1 is LGHNA and CDR2 is YSLEER. CDR3 length: 14 amino acids.

This chain joins TRBV6-2 or TRBV6-3 and TRBJ2-2; the TCRdb call, TRBD1, lacks DNA for checking. Germline CDR1 is MNHEY and CDR2 is SVGEGT. The CDR3 runs 15 residues. The CDR3 loop reads CASSYPRVGTGELFF.

This chain links TRBV12-3 or TRBV12-4 with TRBJ2-7. The CDR3 loop spans 13 amino acids. CDR3 protein: CASRGFSSYEQYF.

This rearrangement joins TRBV4-3 to TRBJ2-3; without DNA, the TCRdb call of TRBD2 cannot be checked. This CDR3 contains 16 residues. From germline, CDR1 is LGHNA and CDR2 YSLEER. The CDR3 protein is CASSQDRASGTDTQYF.

The V call is TRBV15, the J call TRBJ2-5. Germline CDR1 reads LNHNV; CDR2 reads YYDKDF (reference sequence). This CDR3 region has 12 residues. CDR3 amino acids: CATSRDAETQYF. Filled out from reference TRBV15 and TRBJ2-5, the complete variable domain reads DAMVIQNPRYQVTQFGKPVTLSCSQTLNHNVMYWYQQKSSQAPKLLFHYYDKDFNNEADTPDNFQSRRPNTSFCFLDIRSPGLGDTAMYLCATSRDAETQYFGPGTRLLVL.

The chain carries TRBV19 and TRBJ2-2; TCRdb proposes TRBD1, but this gene call is untestable without DNA. The CDR3 contains 15 residues. Germline CDR1 and CDR2: LNHDA and SQIVND (reference sequence). The CDR3 reads CASSFGTGIPGELFF.

The genes are TRBV5-5 and TRBJ2-7; no DNA is available, so the TRBD2 call from TCRdb remains unchecked. Germline-derived CDR1 and CDR2 are SGHKS and YYEKEE (reference sequence). This CDR3 spans 17 amino acids. The CDR3 region is CASSPDAGGYSYYEQYF.

The chain couples TRBV29-1 to TRBJ2-5; the D call from TCRdb, TRBD2, cannot be confirmed without DNA. The CDR3 consists of 14 residues. Germline V gene lookup returns CDR1 SQVTM and CDR2 ANQGSEA. The CDR3 is CSVEFRDLQETQYF. The full variable domain, in which reference TRBV29-1 and TRBJ2-5 provide the parts outside the CDR3, is SAVISQKPSRDICQRGTSLTIQCQVDSQVTMMFWYRQQPGQSLTLIATANQGSEATYESGFVIDKFPISRPNLTFSTLTVSNMSPEDSSIYLCSVEFRDLQETQYFGPGTRLLVL.

The chain uses TRBV28 and TRBJ2-3; TCRdb outputs TRBD2, but without DNA this stays unchecked. Looked up from germline, CDR1 is MDHEN and CDR2 is SYDVKM. There are 11 residues in the CDR3. The CDR3 loop reads CASSTSFTQYF.

The CDR3 reads CASSLKTFGVSYEQYF. The V gene is TRBV7-9, the J gene TRBJ2-7. The CDR3 consists of 16 residues. Germline V gene sequence: CDR1 SEHNR, CDR2 FQNEAQ (reference sequence).

This chain joins TRBV7-7 and TRBJ2-5; absent DNA, TCRdb's TRBD2 call cannot be checked. Germline loops: CDR1 SSHAT, CDR2 FNYEAQ (reference sequence). CDR3 size: 16 residues. CDR3 sequence reads: CASSLNERGLQETQYF.

J is TRBJ1-2 and V is TRBV29-1; TCRdb's assignment of TRBD1 cannot be checked, as there is no DNA. Germline CDR1 and CDR2: SQVTM and ANQGSEA. The CDR3 length is 12 residues. The CDR3 spells CSVEAGNYGYTF.

CDR3: CSVDTGETYEQYF. The chain is built from TRBV29-1 and TRBJ2-7; TCRdb reports TRBD1, a call that lacks DNA to check it against. Looked up from germline, CDR1 is SQVTM and CDR2 is ANQGSEA. The CDR3 contains 13 residues.